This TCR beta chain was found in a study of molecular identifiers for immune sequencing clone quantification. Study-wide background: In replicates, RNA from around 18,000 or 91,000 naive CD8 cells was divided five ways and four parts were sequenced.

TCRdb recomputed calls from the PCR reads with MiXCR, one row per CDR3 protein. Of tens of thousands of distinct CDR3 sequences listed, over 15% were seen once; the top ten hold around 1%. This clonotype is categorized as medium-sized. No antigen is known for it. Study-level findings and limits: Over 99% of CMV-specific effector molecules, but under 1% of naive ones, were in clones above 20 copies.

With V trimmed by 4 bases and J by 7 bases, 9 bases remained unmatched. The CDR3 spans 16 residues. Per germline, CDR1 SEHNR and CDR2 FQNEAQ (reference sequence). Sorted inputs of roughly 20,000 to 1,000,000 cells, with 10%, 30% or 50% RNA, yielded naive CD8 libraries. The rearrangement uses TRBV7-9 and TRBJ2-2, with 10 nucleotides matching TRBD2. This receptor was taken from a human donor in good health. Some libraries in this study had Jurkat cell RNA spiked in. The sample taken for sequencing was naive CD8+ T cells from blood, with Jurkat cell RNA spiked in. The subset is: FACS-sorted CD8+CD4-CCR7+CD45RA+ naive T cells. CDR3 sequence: CASSSRLAGVNGELFF. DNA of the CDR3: TGTGCCAGCAGCTCCCGGCTAGCGGGAGTTAACGGGGAGCTGTTTTTT.